A selection of T cell receptor beta chains follows, all from one sample in a study of CD8 T cell repertoires and HIV-1 epitope variants. Clones were sequenced by immunoSEQ multiplex PCR, and TCRdb holds only the in-frame ones, with some missing. The sample includes about 95,000 clones, around 67% of them seen just once. The sample taken for sequencing was uncultured baseline CD8+ T cells from peripheral blood mononuclear cells (PBMCs). The receptors were gathered from a male donor with HIV. CDR3s include the opening cysteine and the closing phenylalanine or tryptophan. Each record gives: J gene, V gene, clone size, D gene, CDR3 protein, CDR3 DNA. D genes are given only for firm matches. Clone size appears in some rows only: once, few, many, or a class for an expanded clone.

J gene: TRBJ1-2; V gene: TRBV29-1; clone size: few; D gene: TRBD1; CDR3 protein: CSVTGGQGYTF; CDR3 DNA: TGCAGCGTTACAGGGGGCCAGGGCTACACCTTC
J gene: TRBJ1-4; V gene: TRBV4-2; clone size: -; D gene: -; CDR3 protein: CASSQEEGQKLFF; CDR3 DNA: TGTGCCAGCAGCCAAGAGGAGGGGCAAAAACTGTTTTTT
J gene: TRBJ2-1; V gene: TRBV6-5; clone size: -; D gene: TRBD2; CDR3 protein: CASRPKAGADNEQFF; CDR3 DNA: TGTGCCAGCAGACCAAAAGCGGGGGCTGACAATGAGCAGTTCTTC
J gene: TRBJ2-1; V gene: TRBV18; clone size: -; D gene: -; CDR3 protein: CASSLTTTYNEQFF; CDR3 DNA: TGTGCCAGCTCACTAACCACTACCTACAATGAGCAGTTCTTC
J gene: TRBJ1-2; V gene: TRBV23-1; clone size: -; D gene: -; CDR3 protein: CASSQSGGLYGYTF; CDR3 DNA: TGCGCCAGCAGTCAATCTGGGGGGCTCTATGGCTACACCTTC
J gene: TRBJ2-1; V gene: TRBV30; clone size: -; D gene: -; CDR3 protein: CAWSVEGLEQFF; CDR3 DNA: TGTGCCTGGAGTGTAGAGGGGCTTGAGCAGTTCTTC
J gene: TRBJ1-6; V gene: TRBV30; clone size: -; D gene: TRBD1; CDR3 protein: CAWSEIKGANSPLHF; CDR3 DNA: TGTGCCTGGAGTGAGATAAAGGGGGCAAATTCACCCCTCCACTTT
J gene: TRBJ2-7; V gene: TRBV5-3; clone size: -; D gene: TRBD1; CDR3 protein: CARWGQGCGEQYF; CDR3 DNA: TGTGCCAGATGGGGACAGGGGTGCGGCGAGCAGTACTTC
J gene: TRBJ2-1; V gene: TRBV1; clone size: -; D gene: -; CDR3 protein: CTSSQDRTGGEQFF; CDR3 DNA: TGCACCAGCAGCCAAGATAGGACGGGAGGTGAGCAGTTCTTC
J gene: TRBJ1-3; V gene: TRBV6-5; clone size: -; D gene: -; CDR3 protein: CASSYVSQGTGNTIYF; CDR3 DNA: TGTGCCAGCAGTTACGTTTCCCAGGGAACTGGAAACACCATATATTTT
J gene: TRBJ2-1; V gene: TRBV5-4; clone size: once; D gene: TRBD2; CDR3 protein: CASSFQAGGPHEQFF; CDR3 DNA: TGTGCCAGCAGCTTCCAAGCGGGGGGGCCCCATGAGCAGTTCTTC
J gene: TRBJ2-3; V gene: TRBV11-1; clone size: -; D gene: -; CDR3 protein: CASSPLRASTDTQYF; CDR3 DNA: TGTGCCAGCAGCCCCTTAAGGGCTAGCACAGATACGCAGTATTTT
J gene: TRBJ1-1; V gene: TRBV27; clone size: -; D gene: -; CDR3 protein: CASAERGRGTEAFF; CDR3 DNA: TGTGCCAGCGCCGAACGCGGCCGAGGCACTGAAGCTTTCTTT
J gene: TRBJ2-3; V gene: TRBV5-4; clone size: -; D gene: -; CDR3 protein: CASSFGGATDTQYF; CDR3 DNA: TGTGCCAGCAGCTTTGGGGGAGCCACAGATACGCAGTATTTT
J gene: TRBJ2-7; V gene: TRBV19; clone size: -; D gene: -; CDR3 protein: CASSRQPTYEQYF; CDR3 DNA: TGTGCCAGTAGTCGACAGCCAACCTACGAGCAGTACTTC
J gene: TRBJ1-1; V gene: TRBV5-6; clone size: once; D gene: -; CDR3 protein: CASSLVSSGNTEAFF; CDR3 DNA: TGTGCCAGCAGCTTGGTATCTTCCGGCAACACTGAAGCTTTCTTT
J gene: TRBJ2-1; V gene: TRBV30; clone size: -; D gene: TRBD1; CDR3 protein: CAWRGMDTGGNEQFF; CDR3 DNA: TGTGCCTGGAGGGGTATGGATACAGGGGGAAATGAGCAGTTCTTC
J gene: TRBJ2-7; V gene: TRBV5-1; clone size: -; D gene: -; CDR3 protein: CASSTRDRGSYEQYF; CDR3 DNA: TGCGCCAGCAGCACCCGGGATAGAGGCTCCTACGAGCAGTACTTC
J gene: TRBJ2-3; V gene: TRBV14; clone size: -; D gene: TRBD2; CDR3 protein: CASSQTSGRGTDTQYF; CDR3 DNA: TGTGCCAGCAGCCAAACATCCGGGAGGGGCACAGATACGCAGTATTTT
J gene: TRBJ2-3; V gene: TRBV28; clone size: once; D gene: -; CDR3 protein: CASSLTVTGTLDTQYF; CDR3 DNA: TGTGCCAGCAGTTTAACGGTCACAGGGACTCTAGATACGCAGTATTTT
J gene: TRBJ1-2; V gene: TRBV28; clone size: -; D gene: -; CDR3 protein: CASSLARGYGYTF; CDR3 DNA: TGTGCCAGCAGTTTAGCGAGGGGCTATGGCTACACCTTC
J gene: TRBJ1-1; V gene: TRBV7-9; clone size: -; D gene: TRBD1; CDR3 protein: CASSPVTGDTEAFF; CDR3 DNA: TGTGCCAGCAGCCCGGTGACAGGGGACACTGAAGCTTTCTTT
J gene: TRBJ2-7; V gene: TRBV28; clone size: -; D gene: -; CDR3 protein: CASRVQGTNYEQYF; CDR3 DNA: TGTGCCAGCAGAGTACAGGGGACTAACTACGAGCAGTACTTC
J gene: TRBJ2-1; V gene: TRBV9; clone size: many; D gene: TRBD2; CDR3 protein: CASSSRLAGGDNEQFF; CDR3 DNA: TGTGCCAGCAGCTCCCGACTAGCGGGAGGGGACAATGAGCAGTTCTTC
J gene: TRBJ1-5; V gene: TRBV4-1; clone size: once; D gene: -; CDR3 protein: CASSQDTAGLGNQPQHF; CDR3 DNA: TGCGCCAGCAGCCAAGATACGGCTGGCCTGGGGAATCAGCCCCAGCATTTT
J gene: TRBJ2-1; V gene: TRBV10-1; clone size: -; D gene: TRBD1; CDR3 protein: CASAAGTGGINEQFF; CDR3 DNA: TGCGCCAGCGCGGCCGGGACAGGGGGCATCAATGAGCAGTTCTTC
J gene: TRBJ2-7; V gene: TRBV4-2; clone size: -; D gene: -; CDR3 protein: CASSHQDSLGREQYF; CDR3 DNA: TGTGCCAGCAGCCATCAGGACAGTCTCGGAAGGGAGCAGTACTTC
J gene: TRBJ2-7; V gene: TRBV5-8; clone size: -; D gene: -; CDR3 protein: CASSLGQATYEQYF; CDR3 DNA: TGTGCCAGCAGCTTGGGGCAGGCCACCTACGAGCAGTACTTC
J gene: TRBJ1-5; V gene: TRBV7-6; clone size: -; D gene: -; CDR3 protein: CASSLTGPGQPQHF; CDR3 DNA: TGTGCCAGCAGCCTCACAGGACCCGGGCAGCCCCAGCATTTT
J gene: TRBJ1-5; V gene: TRBV7-2; clone size: -; D gene: TRBD1; CDR3 protein: CASSPWTGNNQPQHF; CDR3 DNA: TGTGCCAGCAGCCCTTGGACAGGGAATAATCAGCCCCAGCATTTT
J gene: TRBJ1-1; V gene: TRBV29-1; clone size: few; D gene: -; CDR3 protein: CSVEEPVNTEAFF; CDR3 DNA: TGCAGCGTTGAGGAGCCGGTGAACACTGAAGCTTTCTTT
J gene: TRBJ2-6; V gene: TRBV28; clone size: -; D gene: -; CDR3 protein: CASNPSGANVLTF; CDR3 DNA: TGTGCCAGCAATCCATCTGGGGCCAACGTCCTGACTTTC
J gene: TRBJ2-7; V gene: TRBV6-6; clone size: -; D gene: -; CDR3 protein: CASSYDYEQYF; CDR3 DNA: TGTGCCAGCAGTTACGACTACGAGCAGTACTTC
J gene: TRBJ1-3; V gene: TRBV25-1; clone size: -; D gene: -; CDR3 protein: CASSEFTRSRNTIYF; CDR3 DNA: TGTGCCAGCAGTGAATTTACAAGGAGTCGAAACACCATATATTTT
J gene: TRBJ1-1; V gene: TRBV7-2; clone size: -; D gene: TRBD1; CDR3 protein: CASSLVGEGARTEAFF; CDR3 DNA: TGTGCCAGCAGCTTAGTCGGGGAGGGGGCAAGAACTGAAGCTTTCTTT
J gene: TRBJ2-7; V gene: TRBV4-1; clone size: -; D gene: -; CDR3 protein: CASSQLTSLSEQYF; CDR3 DNA: TGCGCCAGCAGCCAATTAACTAGTTTGAGCGAGCAGTACTTC
J gene: TRBJ2-7; V gene: TRBV7-9; clone size: -; D gene: -; CDR3 protein: CASSFDGDPYEQYF; CDR3 DNA: TGTGCCAGCAGCTTTGATGGGGACCCCTACGAGCAGTACTTC
J gene: TRBJ1-3; V gene: TRBV27; clone size: -; D gene: -; CDR3 protein: CASSKGATGNTIYF; CDR3 DNA: TGTGCCAGCAGTAAAGGAGCCACTGGAAACACCATATATTTT
J gene: TRBJ1-6; V gene: TRBV9; clone size: -; D gene: -; CDR3 protein: CASSSEGPNSPLHF; CDR3 DNA: TGTGCCAGCTCATCGGAGGGCCCTAATTCACCCCTCCACTTT
J gene: TRBJ2-1; V gene: TRBV11-2; clone size: -; D gene: TRBD2; CDR3 protein: CASSSGLAVDEQFF; CDR3 DNA: TGTGCCAGCAGCTCGGGACTAGCGGTCGATGAGCAGTTCTTC